Presented here are 9 T cell receptor beta chains from one specimen sequenced in a study of glioma-infiltrating T cells. Using RNA template, CDR3s of TCR alpha and beta were amplified with iRepertoire arm-PCR. TCRdb re-derived calls from the multiplex PCR reads in MiXCR, one entry per CDR3 protein. The data hold approximately 110,000 distinct CDR3 sequences, with 23% observed a single time. Source material: glioma tissue, nonneoplastic brain tissue, or PBMCs (not recorded which). These TCRs come from a human donor with low-grade glioma or glioblastoma, undergoing nonglioma brain surgery, or in good health (not recorded which).

In its sample, this clonotype was seen many times. The chain uses TRBV29-1 and TRBJ2-1, with 7 nucleotides matching TRBD2. Trimming at V came to 6 bases and at J to 4 bases, leaving 6 bases not matched to a gene. The CDR3 contains 13 residues. Germline values: CDR1 SQVTM, CDR2 ANQGSEA. For the CDR3, the DNA is TGCAGCGTATCGACTAGCCAATACAATGAGCAGTTCTTC. Its protein is CSVSTSQYNEQFF.

This clonotype was seen a few times. A read error may be the cause here, since a much bigger clone is one base away. The chain combines TRBV7-2 with TRBJ1-1; tentative D call: TRBD1 (5 bases). The CDR3 runs to 14 residues. Looked up from germline, CDR1 is SGHTA and CDR2 is FQGNSA. CDR3 nucleotide sequence: TGTGCCAGCGGCTTAGGGGACGGGAACACTGAAGCTTTCTTT. It yields the protein CASGLGDGNTEAFF.

Worth noting for this clonotype: One junction end disagrees with the germline gene, perhaps due to a read error. The V gene is TRBV27, the J gene TRBJ2-5; D remains unclear. The germline V gene encodes CDR1 MNHEY and CDR2 SMNVEV (reference sequence). The CDR3 runs 14 residues. The CDR3: CASILSSIGDTQYF. The CDR3 DNA sequence: TGTGCCAGCATTTTATCGTCCATAGGAGATACCCAGTACTTC.

A word on this clonotype: This may be a read error, as it is one base from a much larger clone. Here the CDR3 omits its conserved ending phenylalanine or tryptophan, so a read error is the likely source. The chain uses TRBV28 and TRBJ2-5; D remains unclear. Germline V gene sequence: CDR1 MDHEN, CDR2 SYDVKM. This CDR3 region has 12 residues. The V and J ends lost 4 bases and 9 bases respectively, with 12 bases between them. Here the CDR3 reads CASSSGSKAQYL. The CDR3 DNA follows: TGTGCCAGCAGTTCCGGCAGCAAGGCCCAGTACCTC.

At least ten counts were recorded for this clonotype. The rearrangement joins TRBV12-3 or TRBV12-4 to TRBJ1-1; 9 positions agree with TRBD1. Trimming at V came to 4 bases and at J to 2 bases, leaving 5 bases not matched to a gene. This CDR3 is 15 amino acids long. This chain's CDR3 is CASSSTGGVNTEAFF. The DNA of the CDR3 is TGTGCCAGCAGTTCGACAGGGGGGGTAAACACTGAAGCTTTCTTT.

A remark on this clonotype: A much larger clone sits a single nucleotide away, making a read error possible. This rearrangement joins TRBV7-9 to TRBJ2-5; the D is unclear. Germline V gene data show CDR1 as SEHNR and CDR2 as FQNEAQ (reference sequence). The CDR3 is 11 amino acids. CDR3 coding DNA: TGTGCCAGCAGCTACGACACGATCTTGAACTTC. Translation gives CASSYDTILNF.

With regard to this clonotype: This sequence may be a read error, since a much larger clone differs from it by one base. This chain joins TRBV2 and TRBJ2-3; either TRBD1 or TRBD2 may fit D (5 bases each). Germline V CDR1 and CDR2: SNHLY, FYNNEI. There are 14 residues in the CDR3. The CDR3 bases are TGTGTCACCCTGGGGGTAACTAGGACAGATACGCAGTATTTT. It encodes CVTLGVTRTDTQYF.

The chain employs TRBV6-5 and TRBJ1-2, with TRBD1 identical over 7 bases. The CDR3 totals 14 residues. The ends lost 0 bases at V and 8 bases at J; junction bases unmatched: 6. The germline gives CDR1 MNHEY, CDR2 SVGAGI. CDR3 in amino acids: CASSYSTGPKGYTF. CDR3 DNA: TGTGCCAGCAGTTACTCGACAGGGCCAAAGGGCTACACCTTC.

This clonotype was counted many times. The CDR3 region has the DNA TGTGCCAGCAGATTGGGACTAGCGGTTATCTACGAGCAGTACTTC. This sequence encodes CASRLGLAVIYEQYF. The V and J genes are TRBV2 and TRBJ2-7, with TRBD2 identical over 11 bases. The CDR3 has 15 residues. With 6 bases clipped from V and 3 bases from J, the junction kept 7 bases outside the gene matches. Germline CDR1 SNHLY, CDR2 FYNNEI.